These 17 T cell receptor beta chains were all obtained from the same sample, sequenced in a study of post-analysis software for immune sequencing data. Which antigens these TCRs recognize remains unknown. Carried by the TCR beta cDNA libraries were unique molecular identifiers. TCRdb recomputed calls from the PCR reads with MiXCR, one row per CDR3 protein. The sample has some 700,000 distinct CDR3 sequences; approximately 60% are singletons. Study-wide results and caveats: Roughly five TRBV segments were more frequent in patients than controls; TRBV5-6, TRBV5-1 and TRBV20-1 belonged to this group.

Sequenced sample: blood. These receptors came from a girl between 2 and 10 years old with multiple sclerosis.

This clonotype was detected only a few times. This chain connects TRBV10-3 to TRBJ2-3; D not certain. The germline V gene has CDR1 ENHRY and CDR2 SYGVKD. V shed 3 bases and J shed 0 bases, with 10 bases lying between them. The CDR3 consists of 15 residues. This CDR3 is CAISDGAPSTDTQYF. CDR3 nucleotides: TGTGCCATCAGTGACGGAGCTCCTAGCACAGATACGCAGTATTTT.

This clonotype came up a few times. The junction does not match germline at one end; this may be a read error. The chain employs TRBV20-1 and TRBJ2-1, with 8 bases matching TRBD2. CDR3 length equals 15 residues. CDR1 DFQATT and CDR2 SNEGSKA come from the germline V gene (reference sequence). This CDR3 reads CSARDRLGLVNEQVF. In nucleotides, the CDR3 is TGCAGTGCTAGAGATCGGTTGGGACTAGTGAATGAGCAGGTCTTC.

This clonotype was recorded once. The chain recombines TRBV5-8 with TRBJ1-2, with TRBD1 identical over 7 bases. The trim removed 2 bases at V and 3 bases at J, leaving 10 bases unmatched. CDR3 length equals 16 residues. The germline V gene has CDR1 SGHTS and CDR2 YDEGEE. The CDR3 DNA reads TGTGCCAGCAGCTTACGGACAGGCAGATTGGACTATGGCTACACCTTC. As protein: CASSLRTGRLDYGYTF.

This chain connects TRBV5-1 to TRBJ1-1; D is perhaps TRBD1 (5 bases). V was cut by 4 bases and J by 2 bases, with 15 bases left in between. The CDR3 loop spans 15 amino acids. Germline CDR1 is SGHRS and CDR2 is YFSETQ. CDR3 sequence: CASSQLDRDNTEAFF. For the CDR3, the DNA is TGCGCCAGCAGCCAGCTCGACAGAGATAACACTGAAGCTTTCTTT.

The genes are TRBV7-2 and TRBJ2-1; no firm D call. The CDR3 is 13 amino acids. The germline V gene has CDR1 SGHTA and CDR2 FQGNSA. Trimming took 5 bases from V and 6 from J, leaving 11 bases between them. CDR3 nucleotide sequence: TGTGCCAGCAGCGCAAGCCCTTCCAATGAGCAGTTCTTC. Protein sequence: CASSASPSNEQFF.

The rearrangement uses TRBV2 and TRBJ2-2, with D perhaps TRBD2 (5 bases). V dropped 4 bases and J dropped 4 bases, with 10 bases sitting between them. CDR1 is SNHLY and CDR2 is FYNNEI in the germline V gene. The length of the CDR3 is 14 residues. CDR3 region: CASSGAAGTGELFF. DNA of the CDR3: TGTGCCAGCAGTGGGGCCGCGGGCACCGGGGAGCTGTTTTTT.

The chain employs TRBV12-3 or TRBV12-4 and TRBJ1-1; the match to TRBD1 covers 9 bases. The J segment lost 4 bases and the V segment lost 6 bases, leaving 6 bases of the junction unmatched. This CDR3 spans 14 amino acids. The CDR3 DNA reads as TGTGCCAGCAGACCAGACAGGGGGGGCACTGAAGCTTTCTTT. Protein product: CASRPDRGGTEAFF.

This clonotype was seen a handful of times. This chain uses TRBV7-9 with TRBJ2-5, with D possibly being TRBD1 (6 bases). CDR3 size: 15 residues. Per germline, CDR1 SEHNR and CDR2 FQNEAQ (reference sequence). V lost 6 bases, J lost 0 bases, and 14 bases lay in between. CDR3 sequence (DNA): TGTGCCAGCAGTCATCCGGGACAACACCAAGAGACCCAGTACTTC. It is translated as CASSHPGQHQETQYF.

The chain recombines TRBV9 with TRBJ2-7; weak D call: TRBD1 (6 bases). The DNA end is a closer match to TRBJ2-4, so the J assignment may be wrong. The germline V gene has CDR1 SGDLS and CDR2 YYNGEE. The CDR3 contains 16 residues. The DNA of the CDR3 is TGTGCCAGCAGCATGGGACATTCCTCCCCCACGGACATTCAGTACTTC. It specifies CASSMGHSSPTDIQYF.

The V gene is TRBV9, the J gene TRBJ2-7; D unclear. The J call may be wrong; the DNA end is better matched by TRBJ2-5. From germline, CDR1 is SGDLS and CDR2 YYNGEE. CDR3 length equals 14 residues. CDR3 residues: CASSKVGSAETQYF. CDR3 DNA sequence: TGTGCCAGCAGCAAAGTGGGCTCGGCAGAGACCCAGTACTTC.

CDR3 region: CASSPLKRDSYNEQFF. The CDR3 bases are TGTGCCAGCAGTCCCCTTAAGCGGGACTCCTACAATGAGCAGTTCTTC. The chain recombines TRBV11-2 with TRBJ2-1; 7 bases are a match to TRBD2. The CDR3 totals 16 residues. Looked up from germline, CDR1 is SGHAT and CDR2 is FQNNGV. V lost 6 bases and J lost 0; bases outside the gene matches: 8.

The chain has TRBV12-3 or TRBV12-4 and TRBJ1-1; no reliable D call. CDR3 length: 13 residues. Trimming took 5 bases from V and 1 from J, leaving 8 bases between them. CDR3 region: CASSVGSNTEAFF. In DNA, the CDR3 is TGTGCCAGCAGTGTAGGTTCGAACACTGAAGCTTTCTTT.

The gene calls are TRBV29-1 and TRBJ1-1; TRBD1 might be the D (5 bases). V lost 7 bases and J lost 1, with 13 bases in between. Germline CDR1 and CDR2: SQVTM and ANQGSEA. The CDR3 sequence is 13 residues long. CDR3 nucleotide sequence: TGCAGCGGCAAGGGGTCGGGGAACACTGAAGCTTTCTTT. It codes for CSGKGSGNTEAFF.

The chain employs TRBV6-5 and TRBJ2-7; TRBD2 matches at 12 bases. The germline CDR1 and CDR2 sequences are MNHEY and SVGAGI. This CDR3 is 16 amino acids long. Trimming cost V 5 bases and J 2 bases; bases outside gene matches: 7. CDR3 amino acids: CASSPDLAGGPYEQYF. CDR3 nucleotide sequence: TGTGCCAGCAGTCCTGATCTAGCGGGAGGGCCCTACGAGCAGTACTTC.

The chain combines TRBV29-1 with TRBJ2-1, with no clear D. CDR1 and CDR2 (germline): SQVTM, ANQGSEA. Trimming stripped 4 bases from V and 7 bases from J, with 14 bases between. The length of the CDR3 is 13 residues. The CDR3 loop is CSVGVGVGNEQFF. DNA of the CDR3: TGCAGCGTTGGAGTAGGAGTAGGGAATGAGCAGTTCTTC.

The chain links TRBV12-3 or TRBV12-4 to TRBJ1-6, with 8 nucleotides matching TRBD1. The CDR3 contains 14 residues. After removal of 5 bases from V and 10 bases from J, the junction contained 7 bases not matched to a gene. CDR3 nucleotides: TGTGCCAGCAGTCCCCGGACAGGGAAATCACCCCTCCACTTT. This encodes CASSPRTGKSPLHF.

Only a few counts were recorded for this clonotype. V usage is TRBV28 and J usage is TRBJ1-5; D is ambiguous. The CDR3 has 15 amino acids. V lost 5 bases to trimming and J lost 3 bases, with 14 bases between them. The germline CDR1 and CDR2 sequences are MDHEN and SYDVKM. In DNA form, the CDR3 reads TGTGCCAGCAGTCCCGTCGGACGTATCAATCAGCCCCAGCATTTT. As protein: CASSPVGRINQPQHF. Drawing the rest from reference TRBV28 and TRBJ1-5, the complete variable domain is DVKVTQSSRYLVKRTGEKVFLECVQDMDHENMFWYRQDPGLGLRLIYFSYDVKMKEKGDIPEGYSVSREKKERFSLILESASTNQTSMYLCASSPVGRINQPQHFGDGTRLSIL.